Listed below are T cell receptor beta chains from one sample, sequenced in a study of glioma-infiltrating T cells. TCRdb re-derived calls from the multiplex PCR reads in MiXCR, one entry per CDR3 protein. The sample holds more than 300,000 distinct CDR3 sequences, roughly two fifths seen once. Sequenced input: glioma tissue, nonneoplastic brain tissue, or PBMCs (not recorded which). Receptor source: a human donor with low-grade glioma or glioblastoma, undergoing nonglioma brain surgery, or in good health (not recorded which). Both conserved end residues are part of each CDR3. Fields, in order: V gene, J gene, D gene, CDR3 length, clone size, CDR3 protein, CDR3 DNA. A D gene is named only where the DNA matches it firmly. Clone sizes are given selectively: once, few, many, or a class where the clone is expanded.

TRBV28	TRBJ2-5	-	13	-	CASSRVGYETQYF	TGTGCCAGCAGCCGGGTTGGATACGAGACCCAGTACTTC
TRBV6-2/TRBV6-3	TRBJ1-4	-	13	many	CASSGVTNEKLFF	TGTGCCAGCAGCGGGGTGACTAATGAAAAACTGTTTTTT
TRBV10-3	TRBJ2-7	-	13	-	CAISGGGSYEQYF	TGTGCCATCAGTGGAGGGGGATCATACGAGCAGTACTTC
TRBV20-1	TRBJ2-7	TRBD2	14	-	CSARPASGLYEQYF	TGCAGTGCTAGACCCGCTAGCGGTCTCTACGAGCAGTACTTC
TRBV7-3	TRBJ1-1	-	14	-	CASSLRGGGAEAFF	TGTGCCAGCAGCTTAAGAGGGGGAGGGGCTGAAGCTTTCTTT
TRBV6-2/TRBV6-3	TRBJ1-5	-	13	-	CASEGDTNQPQHF	TGTGCCAGCGAAGGGGACACCAATCAGCCCCAGCATTTT
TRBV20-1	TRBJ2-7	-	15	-	CSASPPAGWPYEQYF	TGCAGTGCTAGTCCCCCCGCGGGGTGGCCCTACGAGCAGTACTTC
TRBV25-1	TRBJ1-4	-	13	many	CASSEFRDEKLFF	TGTGCCAGCAGTGAATTCAGGGACGAAAAACTGTTTTTT
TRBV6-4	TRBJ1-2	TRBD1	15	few	CASSKTGIANYGYTF	TGTGCCAGCAGCAAGACAGGGATCGCTAACTATGGCTACACCTTC
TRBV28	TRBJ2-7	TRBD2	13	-	CASGEAGENEQYF	TGTGCCAGCGGAGAAGCGGGAGAAAATGAGCAGTACTTC
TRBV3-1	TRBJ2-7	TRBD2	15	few	CASTTGLAGFYEQYF	TGTGCCAGCACCACGGGACTAGCGGGCTTCTACGAGCAGTACTTC
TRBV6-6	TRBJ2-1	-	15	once	CASTDWEDDNYEQFF	TGTGCCAGCACCGATTGGGAAGACGATAACTACGAGCAGTTCTTC
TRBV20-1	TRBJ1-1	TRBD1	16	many	CSARDARQGFGAEAFF	TGCAGTGCTAGAGATGCCCGACAGGGGTTTGGGGCTGAAGCTTTCTTT
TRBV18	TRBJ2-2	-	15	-	CASSPNRANTGELFF	TGTGCCAGCTCACCCAACAGGGCTAACACCGGGGAGCTGTTTTTT